What follows are 24 T cell receptor beta chains derived from one specimen sequenced in a study of T cells in Graves' hyperthyroidism and ophthalmopathy. From RNA transcripts, TCR beta CDR3 regions were amplified. When the TCR CDR3 underwent first-round RT-PCR, the HTBI primer set was used. TCRdb passed the multiplex PCR reads through MiXCR, listing each CDR3 protein once. The table has hundreds of thousands of distinct CDR3 sequences, less than 20% seen once. Source material: blood. The origin of the receptors is a man aged 50-59 years with Graves' ophthalmopathy.

The rearrangement joins TRBV7-2 to TRBJ2-1, with TRBD2 matching 13 bases. This CDR3 contains 15 residues. After removal of 5 bases from V and 9 bases from J, the junction contained 7 bases not matched to a gene. Germline V lookup: CDR1 SGHTA, CDR2 FQGNSA. The CDR3 protein is CASSRRLAGGREQFF. Here the CDR3 DNA reads TGTGCCAGCAGCCGACGACTAGCGGGAGGACGTGAGCAGTTCTTC.

This clonotype has a count of ten or more. The J gene is TRBJ2-1, the V gene TRBV7-3; 9 nucleotides agree with TRBD2. CDR1 SGHTA and CDR2 FQGTGA come from the germline V gene. Unmatched junction bases numbered 11, after V lost 5 bases and J lost 6 bases. The CDR3 contains 16 residues. CDR3 nucleotide sequence: TGTGCCAGCAGCAGGCAACCGGGACTAGCAGGCAATGAGCAGTTCTTC. This gives the protein CASSRQPGLAGNEQFF.

The CDR3 is CATSPQGYEQYF. DNA of the CDR3: TGTGCCACCAGTCCCCAAGGCTACGAGCAGTACTTC. The V call is TRBV24-1, the J call TRBJ2-7; no clear D gene. This CDR3 comprises 12 residues. Looked up from germline, CDR1 is KGHDR and CDR2 is SFDVKD. Trimming took 6 bases from V and 3 from J, leaving 8 bases between them.

This clonotype was picked up a small number of times. The rearrangement uses TRBV5-1 and TRBJ2-2; tentatively, D is TRBD2 (6 bases). Germline loops: CDR1 SGHRS, CDR2 YFSETQ. Between the trimmed V and J ends, which lost 7 bases and 3 bases, there was a span of 16 bases. There are 15 residues in the CDR3. CDR3 DNA sequence: TGCGCCAGCGGAGATCGGGTAGCGGACACCGGGGAGCTGTTTTTT. It encodes CASGDRVADTGELFF.

Turning to this clonotype: A much larger clone is a single base away; this may be a read error. The rearrangement joins TRBV4-1 to TRBJ2-1; D ambiguous. The CDR3 runs 17 residues. The V gene's germline CDR1 is MGHRA and CDR2 YSYEKL. The CDR3 region has the DNA TGCGCCAGCAACCAAGATCCTAAGGGCCATTCATACAATGAGCAGTTCTTC. Encoded protein: CASNQDPKGHSYNEQFF.

This clonotype has ten or more counts. The chain couples TRBV28 to TRBJ2-7; no firm D call. Trimming left V 3 bases short and J 3 bases short, with 15 bases between. The CDR3 length is 15 residues. The germline V gene has CDR1 MDHEN and CDR2 SYDVKM. CDR3 DNA: TGTGCCAGCAGTTTTTTCCTAGGCGGTAGCTACGAGCAGTACTTC. Amino acid sequence: CASSFFLGGSYEQYF.

This chain connects TRBV28 to TRBJ2-1; D perhaps matches TRBD1 (6 bases). The germline CDR1 and CDR2 sequences are MDHEN and SYDVKM. The length of the CDR3 is 14 residues. The V and J ends lost 10 bases and 3 bases respectively, with 16 bases between them. CDR3 loop: CATQGTGNYNEQFF. CDR3 nucleotide sequence: TGTGCCACCCAGGGAACAGGGAACTACAATGAGCAGTTCTTC.

The sample holds many counts of this clonotype. The chain carries TRBV28 and TRBJ2-7; maybe TRBD2 (7 bases). This CDR3 is built from 17 residues. CDR1 is MDHEN, CDR2 SYDVKM, per germline. The germline V and J ends were trimmed by 1 base and 1 base, with 17 bases remaining between them. CDR3 sequence (DNA): TGTGCCAGCAGTTTATATGGGGGGGCGGTGAGGTCCTACGAGCAGTACTTC. This codes for CASSLYGGAVRSYEQYF. Filled out from reference TRBV28 and TRBJ2-7, the complete variable domain reads DVKVTQSSRYLVKRTGEKVFLECVQDMDHENMFWYRQDPGLGLRLIYFSYDVKMKEKGDIPEGYSVSREKKERFSLILESASTNQTSMYLCASSLYGGAVRSYEQYFGPGTRLTVT.

This clonotype was seen more than once but under ten times. An end of the junction differs from the germline gene, which may be a read error. The V call is TRBV5-1, the J call TRBJ2-3, with TRBD2 matching over 8 bases. CDR3 length: 15 residues. Germline-derived CDR1 and CDR2 are SGHRS and YFSETQ. The CDR3 DNA reads as TGCGCCAGCCGCTTTGGGACTAGGAGCACAGATACGCAGTATTTT. Translating gives CASRFGTRSTDTQYF.

Many counts were recorded for this clonotype. The genes are TRBV20-1 and TRBJ2-1; D uncertain. CDR1 and CDR2 from the germline V gene are DFQATT and SNEGSKA (reference sequence). V lost 6 bases to trimming and J lost 1 base, with 10 bases between them. The CDR3 runs 13 residues. In DNA form, the CDR3 reads TGCAGTGCCCCTCCCCTTTCCTACAATGAGCAGTTCTTC. It is translated as CSAPPLSYNEQFF.

This clonotype occurred a few times. Here the CDR3 reads CASSQGGVRSEKLFF. The DNA of the CDR3 is TGTGCCAGCAGCCAAGGAGGGGTAAGGAGTGAAAAACTGTTTTTT. The chain combines TRBV3-1 with TRBJ1-4; a possible D gene is TRBD1 (5 bases). The CDR3 is 15 amino acids. Germline CDR1 and CDR2: LGHDT and YNNKEL (reference sequence). Between the trimmed V and J ends, which lost 1 base and 7 bases, there was a span of 13 bases.

The sample holds many counts of this clonotype. The J gene is TRBJ1-5, the V gene TRBV7-2; unclear D gene. Trimming removed 1 base from V and 2 bases from J, with 6 bases in between. The CDR3 extends over 14 amino acids. CDR1 SGHTA and CDR2 FQGNSA come from the germline V gene. CDR3 nucleotides: TGTGCCAGCAGCTTAGGAAGGGGCAATCAGCCCCAGCATTTT. Encoded protein: CASSLGRGNQPQHF. The full variable domain, its missing parts supplied by reference TRBV7-2 and TRBJ1-5, is GAGVSQSPSNKVTEKGKDVELRCDPISGHTALYWYRQSLGQGLEFLIYFQGNSAPDKSGLPSDRFSAERTGGSVSTLTIQRTQQEDSAVYLCASSLGRGNQPQHFGDGTRLSIL.

This clonotype has at least ten counts. This chain uses TRBV11-3 with TRBJ1-2, with a weak D call TRBD1 (6 bases). V lost 4 bases, J lost 3 bases, and 9 bases lay in between. This CDR3 region has 13 residues. The germline gives CDR1 SGHNT, CDR2 YENEEA. CDR3 residues: CASSSGDHYGYTF. CDR3 nucleotides: TGTGCCAGCAGCTCAGGGGATCACTATGGCTACACCTTC.

This clonotype was recorded a few times. The chain combines TRBV28 with TRBJ2-7; no firm D call. Trimming took 7 bases from V and 3 from J, leaving 13 bases between them. The CDR3 is 13 amino acids. The germline gives CDR1 MDHEN, CDR2 SYDVKM. CDR3 region: CASNHGSLYEQYF. The CDR3 DNA reads as TGTGCCAGCAATCATGGGTCCCTCTACGAGCAGTACTTC.

The V and J genes are TRBV5-5 and TRBJ2-1; D possibly corresponds to TRBD2 (6 bases). CDR1 is SGHKS, CDR2 YYEKEE, per germline (reference sequence). V lost 2 bases, J lost 4 bases, and 16 bases lay in between. CDR3 length: 16 amino acids. This CDR3 is CASSFVPSGLYNEQFF. In DNA, the CDR3 is TGTGCCAGCAGCTTTGTTCCCAGCGGGCTTTACAATGAGCAGTTCTTC.

J is TRBJ1-5 and V is TRBV6-4; D is possibly TRBD1 (6 bases). CDR3 length: 15 amino acids. Germline CDR1 reads MRHNA; CDR2 reads SNTAGT. With 3 bases removed from V and 7 bases from J, the gap between germline ends came to 16 bases. CDR3 sequence (DNA): TGTGCCAGCAGTGAATCGGGGGCGAGGGGACAGCCCCAGCATTTT. Protein product: CASSESGARGQPQHF.

There are a few counts of this clonotype. DNA for the CDR3: TGCGCCAGCAGCCAAGCTTGGCCTAGTAGGGCAGATACGCAGTATTTT. It translates to CASSQAWPSRADTQYF. The chain has TRBV4-1 and TRBJ2-3, with D hard to call. Looked up from germline, CDR1 is MGHRA and CDR2 is YSYEKL. This CDR3 has 16 amino acids. V shed 1 base and J shed 4 bases, with 15 bases lying between them.

This sequence joins TRBV30 and TRBJ2-1, with TRBD2 identical over 10 bases. Germline V gene sequence: CDR1 GTSNPN, CDR2 SVGIG (reference sequence). This CDR3 contains 22 residues. With 3 bases clipped from V and 3 bases from J, the junction kept 26 bases outside the gene matches. The CDR3 is CAWRVRVRGPSSGRAGYNEQFF. DNA of the CDR3: TGTGCCTGGAGGGTCCGGGTGAGGGGGCCATCGAGCGGGAGGGCCGGCTACAATGAGCAGTTCTTC.

The V call is TRBV12-3 or TRBV12-4, the J call TRBJ1-5, with D uncertain. CDR3 size: 16 residues. Between the trimmed V and J ends, which lost 3 bases and 0 bases, there was a span of 12 bases. The CDR3 region is CASSFGGSTSNQPQHF. The CDR3 region has the DNA TGTGCCAGCAGTTTTGGAGGCAGTACTAGCAATCAGCCCCAGCATTTT.

Many counts were recorded for this clonotype. The chain is built from TRBV3-1 and TRBJ2-1; 12 nucleotides align to TRBD2. This CDR3 contains 15 residues. J lost 9 bases, V lost 4 bases, and 7 bases had no gene match. Germline V lookup: CDR1 LGHDT, CDR2 YNNKEL (reference sequence). CDR3 protein: CASSLRTSGMSEQFF. CDR3 DNA: TGTGCCAGCAGCCTTCGGACTAGCGGGATGAGTGAGCAGTTCTTC.

The chain recombines TRBV9 with TRBJ2-7, with unresolved D. The germline V and J ends were trimmed by 6 bases and 3 bases, with 13 bases remaining between them. There are 13 residues in the CDR3. Germline V gene lookup returns CDR1 SGDLS and CDR2 YYNGEE. The CDR3 here is CASNPGPHYEQYF. CDR3 in DNA: TGTGCCAGCAACCCCGGGCCACACTACGAGCAGTACTTC.

The chain joins TRBV4-1 to TRBJ2-7; 9 bases fit TRBD2. V shed 3 bases and J 8 bases; nucleotides not matched to a gene: 14. Germline loops: CDR1 MGHRA, CDR2 YSYEKL. The CDR3 spans 16 residues. The CDR3, as DNA: TGCGCCAGCAGCCAGCCACCTATGCGGGAGGGCCTGAAGCAGTACTTC. Translation gives CASSQPPMREGLKQYF.

This clonotype was detected a few times. This chain links TRBV5-1 with TRBJ1-6; perhaps TRBD1 as D (6 bases). This CDR3 is built from 18 residues. The germline CDR1 and CDR2 sequences are SGHRS and YFSETQ. V was clipped by 4 bases and J by 0 bases, with 17 bases between them. The CDR3 DNA sequence: TGCGCCAGCAGCCCGCGGGGGCCTCCCGGCTCCTATAATTCACCCCTCCACTTT. Translation: CASSPRGPPGSYNSPLHF.

Comments on this clonotype: A much larger clone lies a single base off, so this may be a read error. The chain carries TRBV18 and TRBJ2-1; TRBD2 is a possible D gene (6 bases). This CDR3 region has 15 residues. V was pared by 5 bases and J by 10 bases, with 21 bases between. Germline values: CDR1 KGHSH, CDR2 LQKENI. CDR3 region: CASSSGRSGFGEQFF. The CDR3 DNA reads as TGTGCCAGCTCATCAGGGAGGTCGGGTTTTGGAGAGCAGTTCTTC.